What follows describes a single TCR beta chain. CD8+ T cell subsets were each sorted in triplicate, about 330,000 cells apiece. This entry comes from a study of CXCR3-negative and CXCR3-positive naive CD8 T cells. This CDR3 comprises 21 residues. TRB cDNA libraries were made by UMI-labeled 5' RACE. For each CDR3 protein, TCRdb gives one entry from its re-call of the 5' RACE reads, without DNA. Its clone listing holds 75,000 or so distinct CDR3 sequences. The chain is built from TRBV12-3 or TRBV12-4 and TRBJ2-6; the D gene TCRdb calls, TRBD1, cannot be checked with no DNA. The sequence derives from a human donor in good health. Some clones in this sample may be carry-over from other donors' samples. What was sequenced was naive CXCR3- CD8+ T cells from blood. The sample's subset: CD45RO-CCR7+CD27+CD95- naive CD8+ T cells lacking CXCR3 (TNR3-). The CDR3: CASRDPGQAITPPSGANVLTF.